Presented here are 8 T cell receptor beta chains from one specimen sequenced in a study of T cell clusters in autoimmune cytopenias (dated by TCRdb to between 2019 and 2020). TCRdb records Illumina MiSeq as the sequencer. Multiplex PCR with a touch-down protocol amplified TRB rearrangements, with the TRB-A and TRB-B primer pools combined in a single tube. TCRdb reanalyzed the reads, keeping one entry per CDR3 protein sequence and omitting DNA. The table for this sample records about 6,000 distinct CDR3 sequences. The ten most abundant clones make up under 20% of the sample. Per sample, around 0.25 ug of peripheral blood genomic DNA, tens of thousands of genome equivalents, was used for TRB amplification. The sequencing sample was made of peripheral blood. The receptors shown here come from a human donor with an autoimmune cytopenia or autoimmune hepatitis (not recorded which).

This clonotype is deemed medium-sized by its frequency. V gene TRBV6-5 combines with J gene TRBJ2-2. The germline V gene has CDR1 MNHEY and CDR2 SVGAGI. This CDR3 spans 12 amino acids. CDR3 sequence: CASSSDTGELFF.

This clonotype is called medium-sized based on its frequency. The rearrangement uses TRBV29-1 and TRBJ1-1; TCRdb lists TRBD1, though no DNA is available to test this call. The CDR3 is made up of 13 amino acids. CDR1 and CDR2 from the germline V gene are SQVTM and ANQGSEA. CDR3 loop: CSAGTGKKTEAFF.

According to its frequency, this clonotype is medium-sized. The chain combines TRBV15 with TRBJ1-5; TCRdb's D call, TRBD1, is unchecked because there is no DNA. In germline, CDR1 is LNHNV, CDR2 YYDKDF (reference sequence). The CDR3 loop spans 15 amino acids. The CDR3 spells CATSGGQGASQPQHF.

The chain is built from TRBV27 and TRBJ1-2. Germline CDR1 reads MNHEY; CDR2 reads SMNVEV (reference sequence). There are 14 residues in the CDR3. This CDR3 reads CASSLTGDYYGYTF.

The CDR3 protein is CSARLAGDIMVTQYF. V and J are TRBV20-1 and TRBJ2-5; TCRdb's D gene call, TRBD2, goes unchecked for lack of DNA. Germline CDR1 and CDR2: DFQATT and SNEGSKA (reference sequence). CDR3 length: 15 residues.

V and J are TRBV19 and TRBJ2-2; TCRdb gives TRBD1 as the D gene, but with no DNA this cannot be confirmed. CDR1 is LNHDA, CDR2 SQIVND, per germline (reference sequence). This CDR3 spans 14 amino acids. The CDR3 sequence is CASGWGGSTGELFF.

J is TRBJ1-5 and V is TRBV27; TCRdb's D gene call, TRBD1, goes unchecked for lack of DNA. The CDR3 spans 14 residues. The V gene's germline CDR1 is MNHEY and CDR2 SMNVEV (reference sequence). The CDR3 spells CASSLRGSGQPQHF.

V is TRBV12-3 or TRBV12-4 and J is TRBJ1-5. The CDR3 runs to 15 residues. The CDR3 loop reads CASSYSVSGNQPQHF.